This entry concerns a single T cell receptor (beta chain). No antigen is known for it. These data are taken from a study of T cells in localized non-small cell lung cancer. Study-wide points: A denser population of T cells in blood accompanied longer overall survival. Compared with tumor, uninvolved adjacent lung displayed greater T cell clonality, ranking highest overall. Among the top 100 tumor clones, a median about 60 appeared in adjacent lung.

The data were produced by immunoSEQ multiplex PCR, yet TCRdb's version contains in-frame clones alone and is incomplete. Among 48,000 or so clones listed, just over 85% were seen once. The clonotype was recovered from a male donor aged 60 or over with stage III squamous cell lung carcinoma. The source material was peripheral blood, sampled before any cancer treatment.

CDR3 protein: CASSLYIRDNEQFF. CDR3 in DNA: TGTGCCAGCAGCTTATACATTAGAGACAATGAGCAGTTCTTC. The genes are TRBV13 and TRBJ2-1, with no clear D. The CDR3 extends over 14 amino acids. Germline V CDR1 and CDR2: PRHDT, FYEKMQ (reference sequence). V dropped 2 bases and J dropped 5 bases, with 10 bases sitting between them.